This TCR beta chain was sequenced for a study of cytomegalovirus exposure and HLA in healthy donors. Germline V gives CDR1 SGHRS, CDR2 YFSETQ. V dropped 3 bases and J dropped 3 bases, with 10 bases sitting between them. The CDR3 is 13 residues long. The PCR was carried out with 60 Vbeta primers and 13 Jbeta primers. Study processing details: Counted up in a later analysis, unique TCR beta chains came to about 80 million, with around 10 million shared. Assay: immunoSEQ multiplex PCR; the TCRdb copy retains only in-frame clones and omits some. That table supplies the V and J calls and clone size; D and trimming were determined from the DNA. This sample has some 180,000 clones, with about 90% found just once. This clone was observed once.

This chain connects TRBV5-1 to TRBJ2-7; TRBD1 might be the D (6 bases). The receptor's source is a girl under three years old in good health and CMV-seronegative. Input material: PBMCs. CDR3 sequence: CASSWGPGYEQYF. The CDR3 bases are TGCGCCAGCAGCTGGGGGCCTGGCTACGAGCAGTACTTC.